This T cell receptor (beta chain) originates from a study of T-cell reconstitution after alpha-beta-depleted transplantation in children. The study, taken as a whole, reports: The origin of alpha-beta T cells about two months after transplant was reportedly several hundred expanded graft clones. Newly made T cells mostly supplied T-cell counts and diversity one year after transplant.

This clonotype was detected many times. The antigen is unknown. The CDR3 sequence is 16 residues long. The J segment lost 1 base and the V segment lost 1 base, leaving 2 bases of the junction unmatched. Per germline, CDR1 MGHDK and CDR2 SYGVNS. The authors prepared the TCRbeta library with unique molecular identifiers. TCRdb reanalysed the PCR reads using MiXCR and keeps one entry per CDR3 protein. The sample consists of about 900,000 distinct CDR3 sequences, about 30% of them appearing once. The V call is TRBV25-1, the J call TRBJ2-1; TRBD1 aligns across 9 bases. The sequence was obtained from a boy less than two years old who had a stem cell transplant for SCID, so the T cells may come from the graft donor. The sample in question was PBMCs, mostly from graft donor cells, obtained 360 days after TCRalphabeta/CD19-depleted stem cell transplant. This CDR3 reads CASSEWGTGSYNEQFF. The CDR3 DNA follows: TGTGCCAGCAGTGAATGGGGGACAGGGTCCTACAATGAGCAGTTCTTC.